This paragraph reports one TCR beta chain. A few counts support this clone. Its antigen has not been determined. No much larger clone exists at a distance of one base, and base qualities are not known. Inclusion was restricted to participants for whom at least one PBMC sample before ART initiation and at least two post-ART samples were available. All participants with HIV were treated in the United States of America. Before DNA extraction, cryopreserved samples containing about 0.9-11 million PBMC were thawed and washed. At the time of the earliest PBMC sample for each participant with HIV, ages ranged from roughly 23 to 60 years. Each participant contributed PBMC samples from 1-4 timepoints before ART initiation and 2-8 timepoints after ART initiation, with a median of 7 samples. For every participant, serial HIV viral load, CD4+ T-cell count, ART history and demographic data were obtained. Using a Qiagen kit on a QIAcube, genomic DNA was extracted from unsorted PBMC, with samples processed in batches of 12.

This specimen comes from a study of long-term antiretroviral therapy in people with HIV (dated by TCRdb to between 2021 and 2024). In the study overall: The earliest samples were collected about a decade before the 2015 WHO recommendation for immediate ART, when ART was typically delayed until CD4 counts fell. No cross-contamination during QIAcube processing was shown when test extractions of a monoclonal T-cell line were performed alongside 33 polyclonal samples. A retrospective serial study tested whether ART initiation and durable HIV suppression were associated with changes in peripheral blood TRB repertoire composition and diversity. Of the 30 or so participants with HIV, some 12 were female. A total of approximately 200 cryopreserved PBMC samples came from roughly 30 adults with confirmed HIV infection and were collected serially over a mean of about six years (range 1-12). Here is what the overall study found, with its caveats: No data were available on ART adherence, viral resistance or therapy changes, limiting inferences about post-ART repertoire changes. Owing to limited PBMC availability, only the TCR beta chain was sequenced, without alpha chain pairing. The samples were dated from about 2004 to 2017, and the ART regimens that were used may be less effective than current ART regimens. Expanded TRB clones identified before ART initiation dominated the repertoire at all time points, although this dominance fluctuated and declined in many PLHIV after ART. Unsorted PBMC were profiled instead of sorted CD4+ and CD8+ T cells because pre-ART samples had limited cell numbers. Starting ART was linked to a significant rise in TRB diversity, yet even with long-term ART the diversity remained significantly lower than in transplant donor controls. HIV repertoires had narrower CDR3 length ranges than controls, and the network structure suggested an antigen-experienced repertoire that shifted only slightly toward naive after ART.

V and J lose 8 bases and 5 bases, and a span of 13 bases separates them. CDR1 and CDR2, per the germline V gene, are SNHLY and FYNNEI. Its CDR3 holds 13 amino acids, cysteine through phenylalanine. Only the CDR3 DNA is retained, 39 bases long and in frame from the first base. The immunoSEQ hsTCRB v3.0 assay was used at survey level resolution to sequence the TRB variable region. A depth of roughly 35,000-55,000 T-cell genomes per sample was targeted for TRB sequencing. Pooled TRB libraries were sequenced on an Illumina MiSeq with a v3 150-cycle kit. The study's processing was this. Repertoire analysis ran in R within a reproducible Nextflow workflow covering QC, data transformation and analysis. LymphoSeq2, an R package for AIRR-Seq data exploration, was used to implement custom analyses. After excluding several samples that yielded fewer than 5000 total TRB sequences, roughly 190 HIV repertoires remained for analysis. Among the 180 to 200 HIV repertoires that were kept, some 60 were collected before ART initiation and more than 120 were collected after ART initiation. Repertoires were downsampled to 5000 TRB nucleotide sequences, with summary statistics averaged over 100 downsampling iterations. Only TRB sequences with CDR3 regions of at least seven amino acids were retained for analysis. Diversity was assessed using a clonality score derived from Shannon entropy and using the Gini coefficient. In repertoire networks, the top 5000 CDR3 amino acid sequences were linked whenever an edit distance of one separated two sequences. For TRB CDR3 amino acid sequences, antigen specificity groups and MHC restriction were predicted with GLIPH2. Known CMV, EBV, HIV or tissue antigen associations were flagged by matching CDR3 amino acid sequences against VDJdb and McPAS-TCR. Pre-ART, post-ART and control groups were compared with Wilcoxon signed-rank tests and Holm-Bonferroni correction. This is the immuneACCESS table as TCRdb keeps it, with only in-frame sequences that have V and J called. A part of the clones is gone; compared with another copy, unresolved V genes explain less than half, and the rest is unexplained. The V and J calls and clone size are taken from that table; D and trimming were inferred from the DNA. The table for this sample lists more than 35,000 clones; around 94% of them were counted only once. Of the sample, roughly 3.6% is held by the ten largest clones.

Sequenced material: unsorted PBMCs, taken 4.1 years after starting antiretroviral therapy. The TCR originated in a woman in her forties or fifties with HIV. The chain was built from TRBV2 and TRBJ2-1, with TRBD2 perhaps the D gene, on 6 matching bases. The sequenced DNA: TGTGCCAGCGGCATGGGGAGGAACAATGAGCAGTTCTTC. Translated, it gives CASGMGRNNEQFF.